This T cell receptor beta chain was captured in a study of cytomegalovirus exposure and HLA in healthy donors. Overall study findings and caveats: Other equally common chains were less clonally expanded than HLA-associated TCR beta chains, a later analysis showed.

Healthy individuals who donated bone marrow served as the donors. In the PCR, 60 Vbeta and 13 Jbeta primers were used. Clones were read by immunoSEQ multiplex PCR, and TCRdb kept only the in-frame ones, dropping some. In the table there are tens of thousands of clones, roughly 82% of which are singletons. Of note for this clone: Its antigen is not known.

This clonotype was obtained from a man aged 30-40 years in good health and CMV-seropositive. Sequenced sample: PBMCs.

CDR3 sequence: CASSVAVSGRPQFF. The CDR3 region has the DNA TGTGCCAGCAGCGTAGCTGTTAGCGGGAGGCCCCAGTTCTTC. This sequence joins TRBV9 and TRBJ2-1, with TRBD2 matching over 10 bases. The CDR3 has 14 amino acids. Germline V CDR1 and CDR2: SGDLS, YYNGEE. Trimming took 0 bases from V and 13 from J; bases not matched to a gene: 7. Full variable domain (outside the CDR3, taken from reference TRBV9 and TRBJ2-1): DSGVTQTPKHLITATGQRVTLRCSPRSGDLSVYWYQQSLDQGLQFLIQYYNGEERAKGNILERFSAQQFPDLHSELNLSSLELGDSALYFCASSVAVSGRPQFFGPGTRLTVL.